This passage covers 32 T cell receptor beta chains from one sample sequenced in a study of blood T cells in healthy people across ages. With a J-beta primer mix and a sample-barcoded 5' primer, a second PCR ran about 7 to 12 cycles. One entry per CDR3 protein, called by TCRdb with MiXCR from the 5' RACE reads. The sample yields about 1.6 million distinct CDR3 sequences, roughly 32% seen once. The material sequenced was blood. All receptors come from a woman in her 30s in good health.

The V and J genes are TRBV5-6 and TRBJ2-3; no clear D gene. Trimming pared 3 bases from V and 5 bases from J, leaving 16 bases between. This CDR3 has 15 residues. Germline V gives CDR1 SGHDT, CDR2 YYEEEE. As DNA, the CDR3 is TGTGCCAGCAGCTCCCAAGGTTCGCCCCGAGATACGCAGTATTTT. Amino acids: CASSSQGSPRDTQYF.

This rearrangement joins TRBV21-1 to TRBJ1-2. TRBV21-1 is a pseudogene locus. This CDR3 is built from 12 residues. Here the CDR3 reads CASSKGHYGYTF. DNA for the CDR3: TGTGCCAGCAGCAAAGGGCACTATGGCTACACCTTC.

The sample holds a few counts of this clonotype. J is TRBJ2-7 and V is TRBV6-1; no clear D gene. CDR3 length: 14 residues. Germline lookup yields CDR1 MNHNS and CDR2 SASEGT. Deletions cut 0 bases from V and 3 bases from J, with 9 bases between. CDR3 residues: CASSEALGYYEQYF. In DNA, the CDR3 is TGTGCCAGCAGTGAAGCGTTAGGCTACTACGAGCAGTACTTC.

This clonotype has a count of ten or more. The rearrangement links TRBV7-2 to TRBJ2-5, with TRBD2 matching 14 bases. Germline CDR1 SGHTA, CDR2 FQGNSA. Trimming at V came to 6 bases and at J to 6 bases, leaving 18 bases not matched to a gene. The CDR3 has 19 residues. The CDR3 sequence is CASSYTSGLAGVSWKTQYF. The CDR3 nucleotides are TGTGCCAGCAGTTACACCTCGGGACTAGCGGGAGTAAGTTGGAAGACCCAGTACTTC.

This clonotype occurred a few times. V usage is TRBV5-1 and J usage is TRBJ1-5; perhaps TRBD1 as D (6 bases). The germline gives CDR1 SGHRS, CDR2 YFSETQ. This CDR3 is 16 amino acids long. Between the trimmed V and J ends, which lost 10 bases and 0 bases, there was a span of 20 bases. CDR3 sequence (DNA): TGCGCCGCCGGGGGCGCTCTTACGTATAGCAATCAGCCCCAGCATTTT. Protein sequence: CAAGGALTYSNQPQHF.

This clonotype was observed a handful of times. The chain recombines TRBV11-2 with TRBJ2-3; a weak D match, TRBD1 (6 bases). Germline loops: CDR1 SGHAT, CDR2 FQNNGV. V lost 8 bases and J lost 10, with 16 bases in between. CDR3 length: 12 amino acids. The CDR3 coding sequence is TGTGCCAGCGGTACAGGGCCCCCGGCGCAGTATTTT. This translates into CASGTGPPAQYF.

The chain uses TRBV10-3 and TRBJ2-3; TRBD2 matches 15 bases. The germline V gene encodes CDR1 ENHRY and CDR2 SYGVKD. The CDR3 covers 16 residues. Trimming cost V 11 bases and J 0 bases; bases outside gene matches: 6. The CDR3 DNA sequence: TGTGCCGTCGGGACTAGCGGGGGGACTAGCACAGATACGCAGTATTTT. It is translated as CAVGTSGGTSTDTQYF.

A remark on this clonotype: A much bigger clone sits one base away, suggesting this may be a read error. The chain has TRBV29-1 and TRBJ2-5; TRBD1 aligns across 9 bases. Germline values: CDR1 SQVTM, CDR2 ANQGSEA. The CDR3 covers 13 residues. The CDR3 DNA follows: TGCGGCGCTAGGACAGGGGTAGATGAGACCCAGTACTTC. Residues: CGARTGVDETQYF.

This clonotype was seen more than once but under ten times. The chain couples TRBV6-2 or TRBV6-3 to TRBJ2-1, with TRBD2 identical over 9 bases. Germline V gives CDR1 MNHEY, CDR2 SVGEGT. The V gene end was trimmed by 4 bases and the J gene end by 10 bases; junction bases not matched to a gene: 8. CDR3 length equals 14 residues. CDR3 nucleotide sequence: TGTGCCAGCAGTTTCCGGCGGGAGGGCCTAGAGCAGTTCTTC. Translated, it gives CASSFRREGLEQFF.

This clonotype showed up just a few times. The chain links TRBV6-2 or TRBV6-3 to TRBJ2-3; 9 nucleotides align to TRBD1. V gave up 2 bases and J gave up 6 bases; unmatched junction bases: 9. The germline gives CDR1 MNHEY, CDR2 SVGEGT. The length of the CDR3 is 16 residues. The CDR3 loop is CASSYLRDRAMDTQYF. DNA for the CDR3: TGTGCCAGCAGTTACCTCCGGGACAGGGCGATGGATACGCAGTATTTT.

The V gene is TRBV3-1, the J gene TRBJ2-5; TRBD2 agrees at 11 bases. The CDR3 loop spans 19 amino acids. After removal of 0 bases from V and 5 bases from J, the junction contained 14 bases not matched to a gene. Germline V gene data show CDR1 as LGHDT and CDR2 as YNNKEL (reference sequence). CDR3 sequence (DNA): TGTGCCAGCAGCCAAGATCAAGCACTAGCGGGAGCCTGGGGTGAGACCCAGTACTTC. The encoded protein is CASSQDQALAGAWGETQYF.

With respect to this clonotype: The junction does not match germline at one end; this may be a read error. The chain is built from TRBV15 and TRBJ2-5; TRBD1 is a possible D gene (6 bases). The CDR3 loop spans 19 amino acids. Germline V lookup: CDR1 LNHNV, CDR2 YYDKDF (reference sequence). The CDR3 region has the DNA TGTGCCGCCAGCAGAGATTCCCTCGGGACAAGGTTTCCCCAAGAGACCCAGTACTTC. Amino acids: CAASRDSLGTRFPQETQYF.

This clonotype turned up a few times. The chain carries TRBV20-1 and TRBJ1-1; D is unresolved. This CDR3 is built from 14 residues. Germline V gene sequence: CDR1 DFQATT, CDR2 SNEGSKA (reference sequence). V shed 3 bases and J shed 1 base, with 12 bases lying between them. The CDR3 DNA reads TGCAGTGCTAGGTCCGGTAATTGGAACACTGAAGCTTTCTTT. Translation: CSARSGNWNTEAFF.

CDR3 loop: CASSLAGQQLYEQYF. CDR3 sequence (DNA): TGCGCCAGCAGCTTGGCGGGACAGCAGCTCTACGAGCAGTACTTC. The rearrangement joins TRBV5-1 to TRBJ2-7, with 7 bases aligning to TRBD1. V trimming: 0 bases; J trimming: 3 bases; junction bases outside the gene matches: 6. The germline V gene has CDR1 SGHRS and CDR2 YFSETQ. The CDR3 has 15 residues. Full variable domain (outside the CDR3, taken from reference TRBV5-1 and TRBJ2-7): KAGVTQTPRYLIKTRGQQVTLSCSPISGHRSVSWYQQTPGQGLQFLFEYFSETQRNKGNFPGRFSGRQFSNSRSEMNVSTLELGDSALYLCASSLAGQQLYEQYFGPGTRLTVT.

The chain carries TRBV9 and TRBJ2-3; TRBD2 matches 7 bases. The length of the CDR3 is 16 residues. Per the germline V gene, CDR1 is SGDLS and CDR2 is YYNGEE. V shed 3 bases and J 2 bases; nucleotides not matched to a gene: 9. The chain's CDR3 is CASSGPGGRFTDTQYF. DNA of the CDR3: TGTGCCAGCAGCGGCCCCGGCGGGAGATTCACAGATACGCAGTATTTT.

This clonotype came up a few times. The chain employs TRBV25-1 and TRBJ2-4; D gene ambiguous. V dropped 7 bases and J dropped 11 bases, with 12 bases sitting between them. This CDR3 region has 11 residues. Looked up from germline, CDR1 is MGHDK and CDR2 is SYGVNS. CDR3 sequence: CASTQNGVQYF. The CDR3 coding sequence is TGTGCCAGCACCCAAAACGGAGTTCAGTACTTC.

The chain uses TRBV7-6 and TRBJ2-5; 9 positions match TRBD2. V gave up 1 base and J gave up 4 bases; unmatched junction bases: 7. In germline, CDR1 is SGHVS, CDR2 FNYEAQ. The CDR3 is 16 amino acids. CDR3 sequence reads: CASSLEASGVGETQYF. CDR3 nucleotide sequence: TGTGCCAGCAGCTTAGAAGCTAGCGGGGTAGGAGAGACCCAGTACTTC. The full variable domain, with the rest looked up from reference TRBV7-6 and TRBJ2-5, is GAGVSQSPRYKVTKRGQDVALRCDPISGHVSLYWYRQALGQGPEFLTYFNYEAQQDKSGLPNDRFSAERPEGSISTLTIQRTEQRDSAMYRCASSLEASGVGETQYFGPGTRLLVL.

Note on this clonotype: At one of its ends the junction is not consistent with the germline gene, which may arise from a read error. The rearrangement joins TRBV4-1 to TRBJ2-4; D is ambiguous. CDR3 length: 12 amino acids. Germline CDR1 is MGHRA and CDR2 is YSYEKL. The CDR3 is CASGHVKRIQYF. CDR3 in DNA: TGCGCCAGCGGCCACGTGAAGCGCATTCAGTACTTC.

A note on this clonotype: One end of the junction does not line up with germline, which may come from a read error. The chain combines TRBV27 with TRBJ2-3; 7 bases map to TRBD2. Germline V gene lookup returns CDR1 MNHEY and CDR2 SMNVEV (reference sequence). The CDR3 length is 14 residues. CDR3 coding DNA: TGCGCCACCCCAGGACTAGTGGGACCAGATACGCAGTATTTT. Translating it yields CATPGLVGPDTQYF.

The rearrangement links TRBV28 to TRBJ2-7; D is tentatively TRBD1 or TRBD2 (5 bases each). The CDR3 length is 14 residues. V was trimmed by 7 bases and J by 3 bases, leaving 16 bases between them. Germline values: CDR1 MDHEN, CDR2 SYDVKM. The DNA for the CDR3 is TGTGCCAGCAAGACCCGGGACGGAGACTACGAGCAGTACTTC. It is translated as CASKTRDGDYEQYF.

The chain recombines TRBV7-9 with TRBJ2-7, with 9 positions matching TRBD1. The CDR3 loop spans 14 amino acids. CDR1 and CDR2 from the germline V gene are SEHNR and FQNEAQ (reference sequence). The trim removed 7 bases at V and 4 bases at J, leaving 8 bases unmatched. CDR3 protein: CASTRTGVGYEQYF. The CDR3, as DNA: TGTGCCAGCACCAGGACAGGGGTCGGGTACGAGCAGTACTTC.

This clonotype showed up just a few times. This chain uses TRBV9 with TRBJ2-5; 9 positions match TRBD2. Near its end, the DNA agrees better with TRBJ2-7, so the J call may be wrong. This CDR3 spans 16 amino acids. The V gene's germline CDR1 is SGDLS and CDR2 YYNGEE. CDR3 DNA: TGTGCCAGCAGCGTAGAAGGCGGGAGGGCTCCGACCGAGCAGTACTTC. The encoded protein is CASSVEGGRAPTEQYF.

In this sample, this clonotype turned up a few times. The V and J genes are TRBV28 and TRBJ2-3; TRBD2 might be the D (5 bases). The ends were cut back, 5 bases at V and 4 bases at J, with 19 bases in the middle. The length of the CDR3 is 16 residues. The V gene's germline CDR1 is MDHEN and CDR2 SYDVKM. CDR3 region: CASSPNTGIVADTQYF. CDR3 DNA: TGTGCCAGCAGTCCAAATACGGGGATAGTGGCAGATACGCAGTATTTT.

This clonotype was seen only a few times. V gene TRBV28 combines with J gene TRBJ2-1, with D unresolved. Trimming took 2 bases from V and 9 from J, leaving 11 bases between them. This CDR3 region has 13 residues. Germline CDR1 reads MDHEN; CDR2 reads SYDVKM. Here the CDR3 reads CASSLGRAIEQFF. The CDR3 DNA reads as TGTGCCAGCAGTTTAGGTAGAGCGATTGAGCAGTTCTTC. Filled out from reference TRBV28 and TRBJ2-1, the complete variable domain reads DVKVTQSSRYLVKRTGEKVFLECVQDMDHENMFWYRQDPGLGLRLIYFSYDVKMKEKGDIPEGYSVSREKKERFSLILESASTNQTSMYLCASSLGRAIEQFFGPGTRLTVL.

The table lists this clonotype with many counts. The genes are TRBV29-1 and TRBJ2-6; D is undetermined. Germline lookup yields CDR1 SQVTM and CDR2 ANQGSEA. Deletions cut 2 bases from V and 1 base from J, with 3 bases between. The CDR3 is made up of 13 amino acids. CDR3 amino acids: CSVERSGANVLTF. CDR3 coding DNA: TGCAGCGTTGAAAGGTCTGGGGCCAACGTCCTGACTTTC.

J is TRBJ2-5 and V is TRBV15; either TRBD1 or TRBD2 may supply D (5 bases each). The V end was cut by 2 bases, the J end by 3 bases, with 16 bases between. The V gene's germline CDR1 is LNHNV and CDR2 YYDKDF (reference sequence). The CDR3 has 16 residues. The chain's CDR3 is CATSRPPFRGEETQYF. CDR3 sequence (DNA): TGTGCCACCAGCAGACCCCCGTTCCGGGGCGAAGAGACCCAGTACTTC.

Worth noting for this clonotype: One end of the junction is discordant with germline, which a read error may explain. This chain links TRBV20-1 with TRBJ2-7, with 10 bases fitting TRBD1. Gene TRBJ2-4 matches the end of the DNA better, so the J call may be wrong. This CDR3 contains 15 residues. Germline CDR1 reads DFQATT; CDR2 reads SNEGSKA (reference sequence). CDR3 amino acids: CSAGQGGLAKSIQYF. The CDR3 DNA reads TGCAGTGCTGGACAGGGGGGCTTAGCCAAAAGCATTCAGTACTTC.

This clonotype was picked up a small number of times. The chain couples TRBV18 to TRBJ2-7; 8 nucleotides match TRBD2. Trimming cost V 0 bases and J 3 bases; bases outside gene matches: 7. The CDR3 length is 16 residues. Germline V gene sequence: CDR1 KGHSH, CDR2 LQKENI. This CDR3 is CASSPPNQREFYEQYF. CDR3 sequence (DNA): TGTGCCAGCTCACCACCGAATCAGCGGGAGTTCTACGAGCAGTACTTC.

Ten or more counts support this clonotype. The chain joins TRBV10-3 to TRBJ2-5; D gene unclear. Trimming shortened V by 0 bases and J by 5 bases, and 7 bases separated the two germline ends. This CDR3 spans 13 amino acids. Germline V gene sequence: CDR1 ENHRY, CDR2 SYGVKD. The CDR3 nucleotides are TGTGCCATCAGTGAGTCGACCGGGGAGACCCAGTACTTC. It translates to CAISESTGETQYF.

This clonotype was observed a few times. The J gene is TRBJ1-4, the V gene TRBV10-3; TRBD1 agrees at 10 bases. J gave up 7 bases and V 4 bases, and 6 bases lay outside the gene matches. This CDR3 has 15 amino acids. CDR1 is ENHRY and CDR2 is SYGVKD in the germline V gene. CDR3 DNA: TGTGCCATCAGTGCCGCGGGACAGGGGAGTGAAAAACTGTTTTTT. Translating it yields CAISAAGQGSEKLFF.

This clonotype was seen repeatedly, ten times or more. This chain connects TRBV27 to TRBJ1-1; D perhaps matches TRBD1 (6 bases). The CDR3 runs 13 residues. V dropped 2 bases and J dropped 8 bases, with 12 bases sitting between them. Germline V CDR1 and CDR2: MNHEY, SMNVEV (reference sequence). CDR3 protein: CASSLPGQQEAFF. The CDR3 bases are TGTGCCAGCAGTTTACCCGGACAGCAAGAAGCTTTCTTT.

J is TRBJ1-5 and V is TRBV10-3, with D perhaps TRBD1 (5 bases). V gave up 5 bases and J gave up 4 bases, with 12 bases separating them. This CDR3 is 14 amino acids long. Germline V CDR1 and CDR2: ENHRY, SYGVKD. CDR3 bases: TGTGCCATCAGTTATGACAGCAGAAATCAGCCCCAGCATTTT. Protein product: CAISYDSRNQPQHF.